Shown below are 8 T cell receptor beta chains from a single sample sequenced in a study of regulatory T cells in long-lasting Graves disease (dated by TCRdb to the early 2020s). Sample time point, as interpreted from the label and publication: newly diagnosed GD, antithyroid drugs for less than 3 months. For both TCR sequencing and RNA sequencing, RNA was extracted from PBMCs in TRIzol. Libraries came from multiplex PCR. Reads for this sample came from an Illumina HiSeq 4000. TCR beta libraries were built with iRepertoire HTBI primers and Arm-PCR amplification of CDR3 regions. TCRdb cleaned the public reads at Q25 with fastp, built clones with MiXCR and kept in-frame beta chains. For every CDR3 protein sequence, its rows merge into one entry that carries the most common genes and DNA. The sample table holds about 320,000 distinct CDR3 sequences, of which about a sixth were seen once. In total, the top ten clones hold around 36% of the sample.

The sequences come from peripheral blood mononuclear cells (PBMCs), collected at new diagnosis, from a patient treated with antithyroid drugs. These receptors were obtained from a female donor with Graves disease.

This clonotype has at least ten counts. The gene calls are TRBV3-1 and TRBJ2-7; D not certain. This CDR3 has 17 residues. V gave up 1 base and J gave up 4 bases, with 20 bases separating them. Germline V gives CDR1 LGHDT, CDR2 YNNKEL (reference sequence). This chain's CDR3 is CASSQAPRHTSPYEQYF. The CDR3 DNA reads TGTGCCAGCAGCCAAGCTCCACGACACACTTCCCCTTACGAGCAGTACTTC.

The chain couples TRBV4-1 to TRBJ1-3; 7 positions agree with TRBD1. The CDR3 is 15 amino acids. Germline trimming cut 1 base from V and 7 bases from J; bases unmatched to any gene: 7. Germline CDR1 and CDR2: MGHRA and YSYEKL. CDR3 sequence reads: CASSQAGTAKNTIYF. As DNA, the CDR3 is TGCGCCAGCAGCCAAGCCGGGACAGCAAAGAACACCATATATTTT.

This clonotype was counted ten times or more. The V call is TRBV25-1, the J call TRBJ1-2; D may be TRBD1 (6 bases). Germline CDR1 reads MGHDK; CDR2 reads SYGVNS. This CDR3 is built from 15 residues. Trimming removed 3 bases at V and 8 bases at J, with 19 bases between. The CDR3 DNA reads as TGTGCCAGCAGTGATTGGGGCGACGACAGGACAGGCTACACCTTC. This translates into CASSDWGDDRTGYTF.

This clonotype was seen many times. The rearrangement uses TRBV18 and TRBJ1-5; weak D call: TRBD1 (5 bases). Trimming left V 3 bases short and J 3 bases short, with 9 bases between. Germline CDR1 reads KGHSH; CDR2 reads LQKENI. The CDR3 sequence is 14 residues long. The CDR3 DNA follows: TGTGCCAGCTCACCCCGGGACCTCAATCAGCCCCAGCATTTT. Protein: CASSPRDLNQPQHF.

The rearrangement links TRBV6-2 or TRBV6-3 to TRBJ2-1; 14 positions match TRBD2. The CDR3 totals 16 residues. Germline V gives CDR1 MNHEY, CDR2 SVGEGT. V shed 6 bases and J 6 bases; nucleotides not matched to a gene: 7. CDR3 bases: TGTGCCAGCAGACGGACTAGCGGGGGGTCGTTCAATGAGCAGTTCTTC. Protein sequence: CASRRTSGGSFNEQFF.

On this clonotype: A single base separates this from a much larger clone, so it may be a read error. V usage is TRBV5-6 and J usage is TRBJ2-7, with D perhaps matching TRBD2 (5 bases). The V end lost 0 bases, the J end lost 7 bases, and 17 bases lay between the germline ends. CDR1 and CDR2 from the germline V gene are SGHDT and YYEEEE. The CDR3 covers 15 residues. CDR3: CASSLAGIFYNEQYF. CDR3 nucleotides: TGTGCCAGCAGCTTGGCGGGAATCTTCTACAATGAGCAGTACTTC.

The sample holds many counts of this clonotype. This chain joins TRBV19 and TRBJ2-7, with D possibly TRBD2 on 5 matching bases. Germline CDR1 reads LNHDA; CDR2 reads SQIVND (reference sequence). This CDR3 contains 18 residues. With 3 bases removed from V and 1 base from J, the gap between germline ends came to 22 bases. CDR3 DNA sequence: TGTGCCAGTAGTATTGTGGAGGAAGGTTCTTCTACGTCCTACGAGCAGTACTTC. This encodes CASSIVEEGSSTSYEQYF.

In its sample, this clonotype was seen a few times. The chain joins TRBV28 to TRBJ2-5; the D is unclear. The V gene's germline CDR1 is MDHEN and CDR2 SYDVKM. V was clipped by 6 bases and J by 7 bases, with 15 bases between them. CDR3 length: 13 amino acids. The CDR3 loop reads CASRQQFMVTQYF. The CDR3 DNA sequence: TGTGCCAGCAGACAACAGTTTATGGTGACCCAGTACTTC.